One sample yielded the 17 T cell receptor beta chains listed below, sequenced in a study of molecular identifiers for immune sequencing clone quantification. TCRdb passed the PCR reads through MiXCR, listing each CDR3 protein once. The table records roughly 100,000 distinct CDR3 sequences, 30% to 35% of them present only once. Sequenced input: naive CD8+ T cells from blood, with Jurkat cell RNA spiked in. The subset is: FACS-sorted CD8+CD4-CCR7+CD45RA+ naive T cells. These receptors all come from a human donor in good health. Some libraries in this study had Jurkat cell RNA spiked in.

Concerning this clonotype: This may stem from a read error, because a much larger clone lies one nucleotide away. V gene TRBV28 combines with J gene TRBJ1-5, with D maybe TRBD1 (5 bases). The CDR3 is 15 amino acids. Looked up from germline, CDR1 is MDHEN and CDR2 is SYDVKM. This CDR3 reads CASIKRGGPNQPQLF. Here the CDR3 DNA reads TGTGCCAGCATTAAGAGGGGAGGGCCCAATCAGCCCCAGCTTTTT.

This clonotype was seen repeatedly, ten times or more. V is TRBV7-6 and J is TRBJ2-7; D possibly corresponds to TRBD2 (7 bases). This CDR3 is 15 amino acids long. Deletions cut 1 base from V and 0 bases from J, with 10 bases between. From germline, CDR1 is SGHVS and CDR2 FNYEAQ. The CDR3 loop reads CASSLEAGHSYEQYF. The CDR3 DNA reads TGTGCCAGCAGCTTAGAAGCGGGACACTCCTACGAGCAGTACTTC. Full variable domain (rest looked up from reference TRBV7-6 and TRBJ2-7): GAGVSQSPRYKVTKRGQDVALRCDPISGHVSLYWYRQALGQGPEFLTYFNYEAQQDKSGLPNDRFSAERPEGSISTLTIQRTEQRDSAMYRCASSLEAGHSYEQYFGPGTRLTVT.

The V call is TRBV12-3 or TRBV12-4, the J call TRBJ2-3; D not resolved. The V end lost 7 bases, the J end lost 5 bases, and 16 bases lay between the germline ends. The CDR3 length is 14 residues. The CDR3 bases are TGTGCCAGCACCACTGTCGGTGTTCTAGATACGCAGTATTTT. Its translation: CASTTVGVLDTQYF.

This clonotype was counted many times. The chain joins TRBV7-8 to TRBJ1-1; no clear D gene. V lost 0 bases and J 6 bases, leaving 11 bases between the germline ends. Looked up from germline, CDR1 is SGHVS and CDR2 is FQNEAQ. CDR3 length: 14 residues. Here the CDR3 reads CASSLATGFPEAFF. As DNA, the CDR3 is TGTGCCAGCAGCTTAGCGACGGGGTTCCCTGAAGCTTTCTTT.

J is TRBJ2-7 and V is TRBV20-1, with 8 bases identical to TRBD1. CDR1 DFQATT and CDR2 SNEGSKA come from the germline V gene (reference sequence). The J segment lost 2 bases and the V segment lost 5 bases, leaving 14 bases of the junction unmatched. This CDR3 contains 16 residues. CDR3 protein: CSAHPGGYENPYEQYF. CDR3 coding DNA: TGCAGTGCTCACCCAGGGGGCTACGAGAACCCCTACGAGCAGTACTTC.

The chain couples TRBV4-3 to TRBJ2-5, with 7 positions matching TRBD1. J gave up 5 bases and V 0 bases, and 6 bases lay outside the gene matches. The CDR3 has 15 residues. The germline CDR1 and CDR2 sequences are LGHNA and YSLEER. CDR3 in amino acids: CASSQDSTGVETQYF. CDR3 coding DNA: TGCGCCAGCAGCCAAGATTCCACAGGGGTGGAGACCCAGTACTTC.

The genes are TRBV7-9 and TRBJ2-3; D not certain. Germline values: CDR1 SEHNR, CDR2 FQNEAQ (reference sequence). Between the trimmed V and J ends, which lost 3 bases and 0 bases, there was a span of 7 bases. The CDR3 sequence is 14 residues long. CDR3 protein: CASSFHGSTDTQYF. Here the CDR3 DNA reads TGTGCCAGCAGCTTCCACGGAAGCACAGATACGCAGTATTTT.

The chain carries TRBV9 and TRBJ2-2; D tentatively reads TRBD1 or TRBD2 (5 bases each). The CDR3 extends over 13 amino acids. The V end was cut by 1 base, the J end by 6 bases, with 7 bases between. Germline loops: CDR1 SGDLS, CDR2 YYNGEE. The CDR3 DNA is TGTGCCAGCAGCGTATCGGGGCCCGGGGAGCTGTTTTTT. Amino acids: CASSVSGPGELFF. Full variable domain (outside the CDR3, taken from reference TRBV9 and TRBJ2-2): DSGVTQTPKHLITATGQRVTLRCSPRSGDLSVYWYQQSLDQGLQFLIQYYNGEERAKGNILERFSAQQFPDLHSELNLSSLELGDSALYFCASSVSGPGELFFGEGSRLTVL.

This clonotype was observed a few times. This may come from a read error, since a much larger clone is one base off. The chain has TRBV7-8 and TRBJ2-3, with D perhaps matching TRBD1 (5 bases). Germline V gene lookup returns CDR1 SGHVS and CDR2 FQNEAQ. There are 11 residues in the CDR3. As DNA, the CDR3 is TGTGCCAGCAGCTTGACAGATACGCTGTATTTT. Its protein is CASSLTDTLYF.

Note on this clonotype: Mismatch with germline at one junction end may stem from a read error. DNA of the CDR3: TGTACCAGCAGCTTAATTATCGGGATCAGCACATATACGCAGTATTTT. It is translated as CTSSLIIGISTYTQYF. The chain couples TRBV7-8 to TRBJ2-3, with a weak D call TRBD2 (5 bases). This CDR3 region has 16 residues. CDR1 is SGHVS and CDR2 is FQNEAQ in the germline V gene.

The rearrangement joins TRBV12-3 or TRBV12-4 to TRBJ2-2, with 10 bases matching TRBD1. CDR3 size: 13 residues. V lost 7 bases and J lost 9; bases outside the gene matches: 5. In DNA, the CDR3 is TGTGCCAGCAAACCGGGACAGGGGAGGGAGCTGTTTTTT. This encodes CASKPGQGRELFF.

This clonotype showed up just a few times. The CDR3 DNA reads TGTGCCAGCAGCCAGAGGACTACTAACACCGGGGAGCTGTTTTTT. Its translation: CASSQRTTNTGELFF. V gene TRBV3-1 combines with J gene TRBJ2-2; tentative D call: TRBD2 (6 bases). The V gene's germline CDR1 is LGHDT and CDR2 YNNKEL (reference sequence). V was trimmed by 3 bases and J by 2 bases, leaving 10 bases between them. This CDR3 comprises 15 residues.

In regard to this clonotype: Germline is not matched at one junction end, which may reflect a read error. The chain carries TRBV7-9 and TRBJ1-4; tentative D call: TRBD1 (6 bases). This CDR3 is built from 15 residues. Germline V CDR1 and CDR2: SEHNR, FQNEAQ (reference sequence). CDR3 protein: CASSVQRGGDEKLIF. For the CDR3, the DNA is TGTGCCAGCAGCGTACAGCGCGGGGGCGATGAAAAACTGATTTTT.

V and J are TRBV2 and TRBJ2-3, with 8 bases lining up with TRBD2. Germline CDR1 and CDR2: SNHLY and FYNNEI. V lost 2 bases and J lost 3; bases outside the gene matches: 16. CDR3 size: 19 residues. The CDR3 coding sequence is TGTGCCAGCAGTGAACCCGCCGGAAGTAGCGGGGTAGTTACAGATACGCAGTATTTT. Encoded protein: CASSEPAGSSGVVTDTQYF.

This clonotype was found a few times. The chain is built from TRBV6-5 and TRBJ2-3; D is possibly TRBD1 (5 bases). The CDR3 runs 15 residues. CDR1 is MNHEY and CDR2 is SVGAGI in the germline V gene. Trimming stripped 4 bases from V and 0 bases from J, with 11 bases between. The CDR3 protein is CASSSGITSTDTQYF. CDR3 in DNA: TGTGCCAGCAGTTCAGGGATTACTAGCACAGATACGCAGTATTTT.

This clonotype was seen at least ten times. J is TRBJ2-5 and V is TRBV10-3, with a weak D call TRBD2 (7 bases). Trimming removed 3 bases from V and 5 bases from J, with 10 bases in between. The germline CDR1 and CDR2 sequences are ENHRY and SYGVKD. The length of the CDR3 is 13 residues. CDR3 sequence: CAISDPGGETQYF. DNA of the CDR3: TGTGCCATCAGTGACCCGGGGGGCGAGACCCAGTACTTC.

Points on this clonotype: This sequence may be a read error, since a much larger clone differs from it by one base. In nucleotides, the CDR3 is TGCAGCGCGGGAAGCAGGGGATCCTACGAGCAGTACTTC. Translation gives CSAGSRGSYEQYF. This chain joins TRBV29-1 and TRBJ2-7; D is perhaps TRBD1 (6 bases). There are 13 residues in the CDR3. V lost 7 bases and J lost 1, with 14 bases in between. From germline, CDR1 is SQVTM and CDR2 ANQGSEA.